The source of this TCR beta chain is a study of control samples from healthy donors and cancer patients. This CDR3 is 15 amino acids long. The germline V gene has CDR1 GTSNPN and CDR2 SVGIG (reference sequence). Trimming pared 2 bases from V and 2 bases from J, leaving 16 bases between. Sequencing used immunoSEQ multiplex PCR; TCRdb keeps in-frame clones, though not all of them. The sample includes about 27,000 clones, roughly 93% of them seen just once. The TCR originated in a man in his fifties with lung cancer. The specimen was PBMCs. V and J are TRBV30 and TRBJ2-7, with D maybe TRBD1 (6 bases). CDR3 nucleotide sequence: TGTGCCTGGAGTCTAGGGGGAGAGAGGCCCTACGAGCAGTACTTC. It translates to CAWSLGGERPYEQYF.